This T cell receptor beta chain was captured by sequencing in a study of blood T cell repertoires in COVID-19. Study background: T cells, B-cell-depleted T cells, or PBMCs supplied cDNA or gDNA.

Enrolment of Seattle patients took place during active infection, and they were followed longitudinally. There are 13 residues in the CDR3. Germline V gives CDR1 SGHDN, CDR2 FVKESK. The trim removed 4 bases at V and 6 bases at J, leaving 5 bases unmatched. Original analysis: Scientists estimated how many nucleated cells there were by amplifying reference gene primers. Some clones are missing from TCRdb's copy, which holds only in-frame ones; the method was immunoSEQ multiplex PCR. From that table come the V and J calls and clone size; the DNA was used to work out D and trimming. The sample holds 150,000 to 200,000 clones, more than 80% seen once. A note on this clone: Other DNA variants within this sample encode the same CDR3.

The sample taken for sequencing was peripheral blood. J is TRBJ1-2 and V is TRBV14; the match to TRBD1 covers 7 bases. This clonotype was sampled from a woman aged 55-70 years with COVID-19, enrolled during active disease. CDR3 residues: CASSPRTGDGYTF. The CDR3 bases are TGTGCCAGCAGCCCGCGGACAGGTGATGGCTACACCTTC.